A selection of T cell receptor beta chains follows, all from one sample in a study of radiation and T cells in renal cell carcinoma. Some clones are missing from TCRdb's copy, which holds only in-frame ones; the method was immunoSEQ multiplex PCR. The sample carries over 90,000 clones, roughly 84% recorded once. This specimen was blood, taken from a patient whose treatment included radiotherapy and nephrectomy. These receptors were taken from a man in his sixties with renal cell carcinoma. Both conserved end residues are part of each CDR3. Fields, in order: clone size, D gene, V gene, J gene, CDR3 protein, CDR3 DNA. D genes are given only for firm matches. Clone size appears in some rows only: once, few, many, or a class for an expanded clone.

abundance: few
d_gene: -
v_gene: TRBV6-4
j_gene: TRBJ1-5
CDR3aa: CASSSGPNQPQHF
CDR3nt: TGTGCCAGCAGTTCTGGGCCCAATCAGCCCCAGCATTTT

abundance: -
d_gene: -
v_gene: TRBV28
j_gene: TRBJ1-5
CDR3aa: CASRGGNQPQHF
CDR3nt: TGTGCCAGCAGGGGAGGAAATCAGCCCCAGCATTTT

abundance: -
d_gene: TRBD1
v_gene: TRBV18
j_gene: TRBJ2-2
CDR3aa: CASSQDRDTGELFF
CDR3nt: TGTGCCAGCTCGCAAGACAGGGACACCGGGGAGCTGTTTTTT

abundance: -
d_gene: TRBD1
v_gene: TRBV7-9
j_gene: TRBJ2-1
CDR3aa: CASSPRDRDSYNEQFF
CDR3nt: TGTGCCAGCAGCCCTAGGGACAGGGACTCCTACAATGAGCAGTTCTTC

abundance: -
d_gene: -
v_gene: TRBV7-9
j_gene: TRBJ1-3
CDR3aa: CASSLDGGNTIYF
CDR3nt: TGTGCCAGCAGCTTGGATGGGGGAAACACCATATATTTT

abundance: -
d_gene: TRBD2
v_gene: TRBV11-1
j_gene: TRBJ2-1
CDR3aa: CASSLGGLAGGEPYNEQFF
CDR3nt: TGTGCCAGCAGCCTAGGGGGACTAGCGGGAGGGGAGCCCTACAATGAGCAGTTCTTC

abundance: -
d_gene: TRBD1
v_gene: TRBV7-9
j_gene: TRBJ1-2
CDR3aa: CASSLRQGEGYTF
CDR3nt: TGTGCCAGCAGCTTAAGGCAGGGGGAAGGCTACACCTTC

abundance: -
d_gene: TRBD1
v_gene: TRBV29-1
j_gene: TRBJ2-7
CDR3aa: CSVAPGGLYEQYF
CDR3nt: TGCAGCGTTGCGCCAGGGGGTTTGTACGAGCAGTACTTC

abundance: -
d_gene: TRBD2
v_gene: TRBV27
j_gene: TRBJ2-7
CDR3aa: CASSTTSGSLYEQYF
CDR3nt: TGTGCCAGCAGCACGACTAGCGGGTCGCTTTACGAGCAGTACTTC

abundance: few
d_gene: -
v_gene: TRBV28
j_gene: TRBJ2-3
CDR3aa: CASSLRVSTDTQYF
CDR3nt: TGTGCCAGCAGTTTACGGGTTAGCACAGATACGCAGTATTTT

abundance: -
d_gene: -
v_gene: TRBV10-1
j_gene: TRBJ2-7
CDR3aa: CASNRGYSYEQYF
CDR3nt: TGCGCCAGCAATAGGGGGTACAGCTACGAGCAGTACTTC

abundance: -
d_gene: -
v_gene: TRBV5-1
j_gene: TRBJ2-3
CDR3aa: CASSVSGLRTDTQYF
CDR3nt: TGCGCCAGCAGCGTCTCGGGACTCCGCACAGATACGCAGTATTTT

abundance: -
d_gene: -
v_gene: TRBV5-6
j_gene: TRBJ2-7
CDR3aa: CASSSSKGVSLPYEQYF
CDR3nt: TGTGCCAGCAGCTCGTCCAAGGGGGTTTCACTCCCCTACGAGCAGTACTTC

abundance: -
d_gene: -
v_gene: TRBV25-1
j_gene: TRBJ2-3
CDR3aa: CASSEDLTDTQYF
CDR3nt: TGTGCCAGCAGTGAGGACCTCACAGATACGCAGTATTTT

abundance: -
d_gene: -
v_gene: TRBV2
j_gene: TRBJ2-7
CDR3aa: CASSDRYEQYF
CDR3nt: TGTGCCAGCAGTGACAGGTACGAGCAGTACTTC

abundance: few
d_gene: TRBD2
v_gene: TRBV7-2
j_gene: TRBJ2-7
CDR3aa: CASSLIFSGAYEQYF
CDR3nt: TGTGCCAGCAGCTTAATCTTTAGCGGGGCCTACGAGCAGTACTTC

abundance: -
d_gene: TRBD2
v_gene: TRBV5-6
j_gene: TRBJ2-2
CDR3aa: CASSKTSGSITGELFF
CDR3nt: TGTGCCAGCAGCAAGACTAGCGGGAGTATCACCGGGGAGCTGTTTTTT

abundance: -
d_gene: -
v_gene: TRBV7-8
j_gene: TRBJ2-7
CDR3aa: CASSLEVAGVTYEQYF
CDR3nt: TGTGCCAGCAGCTTAGAGGTGGCAGGGGTAACCTACGAGCAGTACTTC

abundance: -
d_gene: -
v_gene: TRBV5-1
j_gene: TRBJ1-4
CDR3aa: CASSSGAGNEKLFF
CDR3nt: TGCGCCAGCAGCTCGGGGGCCGGTAATGAAAAACTGTTTTTT

abundance: once
d_gene: TRBD2
v_gene: TRBV7-9
j_gene: TRBJ2-1
CDR3aa: CASSPEEGLAGVVNEQFF
CDR3nt: TGTGCCAGCAGCCCAGAAGAAGGACTAGCGGGAGTTGTGAATGAGCAGTTCTTC

abundance: -
d_gene: -
v_gene: TRBV5-1
j_gene: TRBJ1-2
CDR3aa: CASSLGQLNYGYTF
CDR3nt: TGCGCCAGCAGCTTGGGCCAACTTAACTATGGCTACACCTTC

abundance: once
d_gene: -
v_gene: TRBV29-1
j_gene: TRBJ1-2
CDR3aa: CSVVQNGYTF
CDR3nt: TGCAGCGTTGTACAAAATGGCTACACCTTC

abundance: -
d_gene: -
v_gene: TRBV6-5
j_gene: TRBJ2-7
CDR3aa: CASGREHYEQYF
CDR3nt: TGTGCCAGCGGGCGGGAACACTACGAGCAGTACTTC

abundance: -
d_gene: TRBD1
v_gene: TRBV2
j_gene: TRBJ2-7
CDR3aa: CATFPRDRGGEQYF
CDR3nt: TGTGCCACCTTCCCCCGGGACAGGGGAGGCGAGCAGTACTTC

abundance: -
d_gene: -
v_gene: TRBV6-1
j_gene: TRBJ1-6
CDR3aa: CASSERIGSLHF
CDR3nt: TGTGCCAGCAGTGAACGAATTGGGTCCCTCCACTTT

abundance: -
d_gene: TRBD1
v_gene: TRBV5-6
j_gene: TRBJ2-4
CDR3aa: CASSPTGLMDIQYF
CDR3nt: TGTGCCAGCAGCCCGACAGGGCTAATGGACATTCAGTACTTC

abundance: -
d_gene: TRBD2
v_gene: TRBV7-3
j_gene: TRBJ2-3
CDR3aa: CASSRGLAGGDTQYF
CDR3nt: TGTGCCAGCAGCAGGGGTCTAGCGGGAGGGGATACGCAGTATTTT

abundance: -
d_gene: -
v_gene: TRBV9
j_gene: TRBJ2-2
CDR3aa: CASSALGGGLSGELFF
CDR3nt: TGTGCCAGCAGCGCCCTAGGGGGAGGGCTTTCCGGGGAGCTGTTTTTT

abundance: few
d_gene: -
v_gene: TRBV19
j_gene: TRBJ1-5
CDR3aa: CASNRQVNQPQHF
CDR3nt: TGTGCCAGTAACCGACAGGTTAATCAGCCCCAGCATTTT

abundance: few
d_gene: -
v_gene: TRBV6-5
j_gene: TRBJ1-1
CDR3aa: CASSYVRGASAEAFF
CDR3nt: TGTGCCAGCAGTTACGTGCGGGGAGCTAGTGCTGAAGCTTTCTTT

abundance: -
d_gene: TRBD1
v_gene: TRBV5-1
j_gene: TRBJ2-7
CDR3aa: CASSSDQGDSREQYF
CDR3nt: TGCGCCAGCAGCTCCGATCAGGGGGATTCACGCGAGCAGTACTTC

abundance: -
d_gene: TRBD1
v_gene: TRBV7-9
j_gene: TRBJ2-2
CDR3aa: CASSSPTGVGTGELFF
CDR3nt: TGTGCCAGCAGCTCCCCGACAGGGGTTGGGACCGGGGAGCTGTTTTTT

abundance: -
d_gene: TRBD1
v_gene: TRBV7-2
j_gene: TRBJ2-2
CDR3aa: CASSLDRGTGELFF
CDR3nt: TGTGCCAGCAGCTTAGACAGGGGGACCGGGGAGCTGTTTTTT

abundance: -
d_gene: TRBD1
v_gene: TRBV27
j_gene: TRBJ2-5
CDR3aa: CASRLRGWAQETQYF
CDR3nt: TGTGCCAGCAGACTCAGGGGGTGGGCGCAAGAGACCCAGTACTTC

abundance: -
d_gene: -
v_gene: TRBV27
j_gene: TRBJ1-4
CDR3aa: CASRSGTVATNEKLFF
CDR3nt: TGTGCCAGCAGATCCGGGACGGTTGCAACTAATGAAAAACTGTTTTTT

abundance: -
d_gene: -
v_gene: TRBV5-1
j_gene: TRBJ1-4
CDR3aa: CASSLGNINEKLFF
CDR3nt: TGCGCCAGCAGCTTAGGAAACATTAATGAAAAACTGTTTTTT

abundance: -
d_gene: -
v_gene: TRBV20-1
j_gene: TRBJ2-7
CDR3aa: CSGGRPYEQYF
CDR3nt: TGCAGTGGGGGACGTCCCTACGAGCAGTACTTC

abundance: -
d_gene: TRBD1
v_gene: TRBV28
j_gene: TRBJ1-1
CDR3aa: CASSSHNPGQGTSNTEAFF
CDR3nt: TGTGCCAGCAGTTCTCACAATCCGGGACAGGGGACCTCGAACACTGAAGCTTTCTTT

abundance: -
d_gene: -
v_gene: TRBV19
j_gene: TRBJ1-2
CDR3aa: CASSTPLGTANYGYTF
CDR3nt: TGTGCCAGTAGTACCCCACTTGGGACGGCCAACTATGGCTACACCTTC

abundance: few
d_gene: -
v_gene: TRBV7-2
j_gene: TRBJ1-1
CDR3aa: CASSLRGQWGLNTEAFF
CDR3nt: TGTGCCAGCAGCTTAAGAGGACAGTGGGGTTTGAACACTGAAGCTTTCTTT

abundance: -
d_gene: TRBD2
v_gene: TRBV7-2
j_gene: TRBJ2-7
CDR3aa: CASSPMGGEYEQYF
CDR3nt: TGTGCCAGCAGCCCCATGGGGGGGGAGTACGAGCAGTACTTC